This T cell receptor (beta chain) is drawn from a study of graft-versus-host responses after intestinal transplantation. Study in general: Multivisceral, liver-intestinal, or isolated intestinal transplants were performed in recipients. Following induction with anti-thymocyte globulin, all recipients were given tacrolimus and steroids for about three years. Study results and limitations: GvH clones detected in recipient marrow included some appearing first in ileum or blood. Maximum circulating GvH clone levels tracked with early post-transplant HvG decreases.

V gave up 10 bases and J gave up 8 bases, with 22 bases separating them. From germline, CDR1 is SGHTS and CDR2 YDEGEE. The CDR3 sequence is 13 residues long. This table comes from immunoSEQ multiplex PCR, and its TCRdb copy is limited to in-frame clones, with some not included. The repertoire includes some 100,000 clones, over 75% of them detected once, and about 0.9% sits in the top ten. The count of this clone is one. Its antigen is not known. This material consisted of unstimulated CD4+ T cells sorted from spleen or lymph node cells, taken before transplant. The sequence was obtained from a human donor who was the organ donor for an intestinal transplant. V usage is TRBV5-8 and J usage is TRBJ2-7; tentative D call: TRBD1 (6 bases). CDR3 sequence: CAFTDRSPMKQYF. In DNA form, the CDR3 reads TGTGCCTTCACCGACAGGAGCCCTATGAAGCAGTACTTC.